These 17 T cell receptor beta chains were all obtained from the same sample, sequenced in a study of blood T cell repertoires in COVID-19 (dated by TCRdb to the early 2020s). The method was the immunoSEQ multiplex PCR assay. Sourced from immuneACCESS, this table was stored by TCRdb with only in-frame sequences that have V and J called. A share of the clones is absent; for the studies checked, an unresolved V gene accounts for under half, and the remainder has no known explanation. This sample holds tens of thousands of clones; approximately 85% were observed only once. The ten largest clonotypes hold less than 15% of the sample. Sequences were obtained from peripheral blood. All receptors come from a human donor in a cohort sampled during active COVID-19.

This clone occurred a few times. The chain carries TRBV7-2 and TRBJ2-5; maybe TRBD1 (6 bases). The germline gives CDR1 SGHTA, CDR2 FQGNSA. The CDR3 sequence is 13 residues long. The V and J ends lost 6 bases and 4 bases respectively, with 12 bases between them. The CDR3 region has the DNA TGTGCCAGCAGAAACAGGGCCCCAGAGACCCAGTACTTC. Encoded protein: CASRNRAPETQYF.

In its sample, this clone was seen a few times. This chain joins TRBV30 and TRBJ1-2; 7 bases agree with TRBD1. Looked up from germline, CDR1 is GTSNPN and CDR2 is SVGIG (reference sequence). The CDR3 is 13 residues long. The trim removed 2 bases at V and 8 bases at J, leaving 8 bases unmatched. Here the CDR3 reads CAWSPTAGGGYTF. The CDR3 DNA sequence: TGTGCCTGGAGTCCTACCGCAGGGGGAGGCTACACCTTC.

A few counts support this clone. The rearrangement uses TRBV27 and TRBJ2-1; TRBD1 agrees at 8 bases. Germline assignment: CDR1 MNHEY and CDR2 SMNVEV (reference sequence). The junction had 12 bases not matched to a gene; V was cut back by 7 bases and J by 4 bases. The CDR3 is made up of 16 amino acids. CDR3 nucleotide sequence: TGTGCCAGCACCATACTCGGGACAGGCGCTTACAATGAGCAGTTCTTC. This sequence encodes CASTILGTGAYNEQFF.

The chain is built from TRBV20-1 and TRBJ2-7; possible D gene TRBD1, 6 bases. The V end lost 6 bases, the J end lost 5 bases, and 11 bases lay between the germline ends. This CDR3 has 11 amino acids. Germline lookup yields CDR1 DFQATT and CDR2 SNEGSKA (reference sequence). The DNA of the CDR3 is TGCAGTGCCGCCGACAGGAACGAGCAGTACTTC. Protein: CSAADRNEQYF.

The chain recombines TRBV6-2 or TRBV6-3 with TRBJ2-4; 9 bases map to TRBD2. This CDR3 is built from 14 residues. Germline-derived CDR1 and CDR2 are MNHEY and SVGEGT. V lost 4 bases and J lost 7; bases outside the gene matches: 5. CDR3 nucleotide sequence: TGTGCCAGCAGTTCCGCGGGGGGGCGGAACATTCAGTACTTC. Protein product: CASSSAGGRNIQYF.

The rearrangement links TRBV5-6 to TRBJ2-5; D might be TRBD1 (6 bases). Germline V gives CDR1 SGHDT, CDR2 YYEEEE. This CDR3 region has 16 residues. Trimming shortened V by 4 bases and J by 2 bases, and 18 bases separated the two germline ends. CDR3: CASSSTGKEGQETQYF. CDR3 coding DNA: TGTGCCAGCAGCAGTACAGGGAAAGAGGGTCAAGAGACCCAGTACTTC. The variable domain in full, with the rest retrieved from reference TRBV5-6 and TRBJ2-5, is DAGVTQSPTHLIKTRGQQVTLRCSPKSGHDTVSWYQQALGQGPQFIFQYYEEEERQRGNFPDRFSGHQFPNYSSELNVNALLLGDSALYLCASSSTGKEGQETQYFGPGTRLLVL.

The V and J genes are TRBV27 and TRBJ2-7; TRBD1 aligns across 8 bases. The length of the CDR3 is 15 residues. Germline CDR1 is MNHEY and CDR2 is SMNVEV (reference sequence). The V and J ends lost 2 bases and 0 bases, in that order; junction bases with no gene match: 3. The CDR3 here is CASSLKGTGSYEQYF. In DNA, the CDR3 is TGTGCCAGCAGTTTAAAAGGGACAGGCTCCTACGAGCAGTACTTC.

V and J are TRBV25-1 and TRBJ2-5, with TRBD2 as a possible D gene (6 bases). This CDR3 is built from 15 residues. Germline V gives CDR1 MGHDK, CDR2 SYGVNS. V lost 4 bases and J 5 bases, leaving 17 bases between the germline ends. CDR3: CASSGATSGRETQYF. The CDR3 DNA reads TGTGCCAGCAGTGGCGCGACTAGTGGGAGGGAGACCCAGTACTTC. Supplemented by reference TRBV25-1 and TRBJ2-5, the full variable domain reads EADIYQTPRYLVIGTGKKITLECSQTMGHDKMYWYQQDPGMELHLIHYSYGVNSTEKGDLSSESTVSRIRTEHFPLTLESARPSHTSQYLCASSGATSGRETQYFGPGTRLLVL.

The chain links TRBV19 to TRBJ2-7; perhaps TRBD1 as D (7 bases). V was trimmed by 5 bases and J by 2 bases, leaving 16 bases between them. The CDR3 loop spans 15 amino acids. The germline gives CDR1 LNHDA, CDR2 SQIVND (reference sequence). As DNA, the CDR3 is TGTGCCAGTAGTCCTATGGGCGGGACAGCCTACGAGCAGTACTTC. Translation: CASSPMGGTAYEQYF.

There are a few counts of this clone. The junction does not match germline at one end; this may be a read error. The V and J genes are TRBV5-6 and TRBJ1-5; TRBD1 might be the D (6 bases). Germline loops: CDR1 SGHDT, CDR2 YYEEEE. This CDR3 comprises 12 residues. The CDR3 spells CASSLGAQPQHF. The DNA for the CDR3 is TGTGCCAGCAGTTTGGGGGCCCAGCCCCAGCATTTT.

The V gene is TRBV30, the J gene TRBJ1-3; D gene unclear. The CDR3 totals 11 residues. Germline assignment: CDR1 GTSNPN and CDR2 SVGIG (reference sequence). V was shortened by 2 bases and J by 4 bases, with 3 bases between the two germline ends. CDR3 residues: CAWSLGNTIYF. Written as DNA, the CDR3 is TGTGCCTGGAGTCTCGGAAACACCATATATTTT.

The J gene is TRBJ1-4, the V gene TRBV9; 9 bases are a match to TRBD1. Per the germline V gene, CDR1 is SGDLS and CDR2 is YYNGEE. V shed 4 bases and J 4 bases; nucleotides not matched to a gene: 5. This CDR3 is 15 amino acids long. The CDR3 sequence: CASSRGGQGNEKLFF. Here the CDR3 DNA reads TGTGCCAGCAGCCGGGGGGGACAGGGTAATGAAAAACTGTTTTTT.

The count of this clone is one. V gene TRBV5-1 combines with J gene TRBJ2-2, with D perhaps TRBD2 (6 bases). CDR1 SGHRS and CDR2 YFSETQ come from the germline V gene. Trimming removed 0 bases at V and 6 bases at J, with 9 bases between. This CDR3 is 14 amino acids long. CDR3 in amino acids: CASSLGASAGELFF. The CDR3 nucleotides read TGCGCCAGCAGCTTGGGGGCTAGCGCCGGGGAGCTGTTTTTT.

This sequence joins TRBV27 and TRBJ1-1, with TRBD1 as a possible D gene (5 bases). Trimming cost V 10 bases and J 5 bases, with 14 bases left between them. The CDR3 covers 12 residues. Germline-derived CDR1 and CDR2 are MNHEY and SMNVEV (reference sequence). The CDR3 spells CATLTVRTEAFF. DNA for the CDR3: TGTGCCACTCTGACAGTTCGGACTGAAGCTTTCTTT.

The rearrangement uses TRBV7-2 and TRBJ2-7, with D tentatively TRBD2 (6 bases). Per germline, CDR1 SGHTA and CDR2 FQGNSA. V dropped 6 bases and J dropped 2 bases, with 17 bases sitting between them. The CDR3 runs 15 residues. In DNA, the CDR3 is TGTGCCAGCAGTCGCGAAGCGGGCCTTGCCTACGAGCAGTACTTC. Translation gives CASSREAGLAYEQYF. Supplemented by reference TRBV7-2 and TRBJ2-7, the full variable domain reads GAGVSQSPSNKVTEKGKDVELRCDPISGHTALYWYRQSLGQGLEFLIYFQGNSAPDKSGLPSDRFSAERTGGSVSTLTIQRTQQEDSAVYLCASSREAGLAYEQYFGPGTRLTVT.

The sample holds a few counts of this clone. The V and J genes are TRBV27 and TRBJ1-1; TRBD1 agrees at 8 bases. This CDR3 contains 16 residues. Germline values: CDR1 MNHEY, CDR2 SMNVEV (reference sequence). V trimming: 5 bases; J trimming: 1 base; junction bases outside the gene matches: 9. The CDR3 protein is CASSLFPGGWNTEAFF. Here the CDR3 DNA reads TGTGCCAGCAGTCTTTTCCCAGGGGGCTGGAACACTGAAGCTTTCTTT.

This clone was counted ten times or more. The rearrangement links TRBV21-1 to TRBJ2-7; the D call in the table, TRBD1, was not verified against the DNA. TRBV21-1 is a documented pseudogene. This CDR3 has 14 residues. CDR3 region: CASSKGDRVYEQYF. In DNA, the CDR3 is TGTGCCAGCAGCAAAGGGGACAGGGTTTACGAGCAGTACTTC.